The sequence of this T cell receptor (beta chain) was determined in a study of shared clonotypes between healthy human individuals. For the study at large: The study used three CD4 naive, three CD4 memory, two CD8 naive and one CD8 memory plate per donor. Overall study findings and caveats: Among the subsets, naive ones generally showed larger estimated richness than memory ones.

The authors distributed each subset's genomic DNA evenly over several immunoSEQ plates. Generated by immunoSEQ multiplex PCR, the TCRdb table keeps only in-frame clones and is missing some. The sample has approximately 2,000,000 clones; 90% to 95% are singletons. Terminally differentiated effector memory CD45RA+ cells were excluded by CCR7 positive selection of CD45RO-negative cells. This CDR3 is built from 20 residues. Germline assignment: CDR1 SGHTA and CDR2 FQGTGA. The V gene end was trimmed by 1 base and the J gene end by 3 bases; junction bases not matched to a gene: 20. Worth noting for this clone: The antigen remains undetermined.

The sequencing input was naive CD8+ T cells from PBMCs. The V call is TRBV7-3, the J call TRBJ2-7; 8 bases are a match to TRBD2. The TCR sequence derives from a man in his late teens or twenties in good health. Some clones in this sample may be carry-over from other donors' samples. The DNA of the CDR3 is TGTGCCAGCAGCTTAAGCCCCCAGGTTCGGGCGGGAGGATCTCGCTACGAGCAGTACTTC. Its protein is CASSLSPQVRAGGSRYEQYF.